These 25 T cell receptor beta chains originate from one sample sequenced in a study of T cell responses to AZD1222 COVID-19 vaccine. Assay used: immunoSEQ multiplex PCR; TCRdb lists only in-frame clones, some missing. The data show 250,000 to 300,000 clones, around 93% seen once. The sequencing used peripheral blood, collected 28 days after the second AZD1222 dose. These receptors were collected from an adult who received the AZD1222 COVID-19 vaccine.

This chain joins TRBV24-1 and TRBJ2-1; D remains unclear. This CDR3 contains 16 residues. The germline gives CDR1 KGHDR, CDR2 SFDVKD. V lost 8 bases and J lost 5, with 21 bases in between. For the CDR3, the DNA is TGTGCCACCACACGCCAGGAAAAGGGTAGCCACAATGAGCAGTTCTTC. This codes for CATTRQEKGSHNEQFF.

V usage is TRBV5-4 and J usage is TRBJ2-2, with D unresolved. Germline assignment: CDR1 SGHNT and CDR2 YYREEE (reference sequence). Deletions cut 2 bases from V and 0 bases from J, with 11 bases between. The CDR3 covers 16 residues. In nucleotides, the CDR3 is TGTGCCAGCAGCTTTATCCCCCTAGCGAACACCGGGGAGCTGTTTTTT. Its translation: CASSFIPLANTGELFF. Variable domain in full (rest from reference TRBV5-4 and TRBJ2-2): ETGVTQSPTHLIKTRGQQVTLRCSSQSGHNTVSWYQQALGQGPQFIFQYYREEENGRGNFPPRFSGLQFPNYSSELNVNALELDDSALYLCASSFIPLANTGELFFGEGSRLTVL.

The chain combines TRBV5-4 with TRBJ2-7, with D perhaps matching TRBD2 (5 bases). Trimming took 1 base from V and 6 from J, leaving 11 bases between them. CDR1 and CDR2 from the germline V gene are SGHNT and YYREEE (reference sequence). CDR3 length equals 13 residues. This chain's CDR3 is CASSLYGVGEQYF. DNA for the CDR3: TGTGCCAGCAGCTTGTACGGGGTTGGCGAGCAGTACTTC.

This chain links TRBV4-1 with TRBJ1-2; no firm D call. V lost 0 bases and J 4 bases, leaving 12 bases between the germline ends. The CDR3 length is 15 residues. Germline V gives CDR1 MGHRA, CDR2 YSYEKL. This CDR3 reads CASSQDLGGGYGYTF. The CDR3 bases are TGCGCCAGCAGCCAAGATCTTGGTGGCGGCTATGGCTACACCTTC.

CDR3 amino acids: CASSYNPGGITEAFF. The CDR3, as DNA: TGTGCCAGCAGTTACAACCCAGGGGGGATTACTGAAGCTTTCTTT. The chain uses TRBV6-5 and TRBJ1-1, with 7 bases matching TRBD1. J was trimmed by 5 bases and V by 2 bases; bases with no gene match: 8. CDR1 and CDR2 (germline): MNHEY, SVGAGI. The CDR3 is made up of 15 amino acids.

V and J are TRBV25-1 and TRBJ2-2, with 8 bases lining up with TRBD1. The CDR3 runs to 17 residues. The trim removed 2 bases at V and 2 bases at J, leaving 7 bases unmatched. Germline V lookup: CDR1 MGHDK, CDR2 SYGVNS. CDR3 sequence: CASSETIGQGNTGELFF. Here the CDR3 DNA reads TGTGCCAGCAGTGAAACCATCGGACAGGGAAACACCGGGGAGCTGTTTTTT.

This chain links TRBV28 with TRBJ2-2; 10 bases align to TRBD2. The V and J ends lost 4 bases and 3 bases, in that order; junction bases with no gene match: 2. CDR1 MDHEN and CDR2 SYDVKM come from the germline V gene. The CDR3 covers 15 residues. DNA for the CDR3: TGTGCCAGCAGTTCTAGCGGGAGTCACACCGGGGAGCTGTTTTTT. Translating gives CASSSSGSHTGELFF.

V gene TRBV2 combines with J gene TRBJ1-1, with TRBD1 matching over 7 bases. The V and J ends lost 6 bases and 2 bases, in that order; junction bases with no gene match: 6. Germline loops: CDR1 SNHLY, CDR2 FYNNEI. The CDR3 is 14 amino acids. CDR3 sequence (DNA): TGTGCCAGCAGACCTGGGACAGTCAACACTGAAGCTTTCTTT. This sequence encodes CASRPGTVNTEAFF.

This clone was observed at least ten times. This chain uses TRBV25-1 with TRBJ1-4; 8 positions agree with TRBD1. The CDR3 is made up of 15 amino acids. The germline V gene encodes CDR1 MGHDK and CDR2 SYGVNS. The V segment lost 4 bases and the J segment 8 bases; nucleotides outside the gene matches: 9. The CDR3 sequence is CASSGDNRGNEKLFF. The CDR3 DNA reads TGTGCCAGCAGTGGGGACAACAGGGGGAACGAAAAACTGTTTTTT.

The rearrangement joins TRBV4-2 to TRBJ1-2, with D unresolved. V gave up 0 bases and J gave up 8 bases, with 10 bases separating them. Germline V gene sequence: CDR1 LGHNA, CDR2 YNFKEQ. The length of the CDR3 is 13 residues. The CDR3 region has the DNA TGTGCCAGCAGCCAAGATCGGGGAGACGGCTACACCTTC. Translation gives CASSQDRGDGYTF.

The chain carries TRBV21-1 and TRBJ1-6. TRBV21-1 is recorded as a pseudogene. The length of the CDR3 is 15 residues. CDR3 in DNA: TGTGCCCACTGGCCCGACGGATACTATAATTCACCCCTCCACTTT. It translates to CAHWPDGYYNSPLHF.

The chain uses TRBV7-8 and TRBJ2-7; a weak D match, TRBD2 (6 bases). V lost 3 bases to trimming and J lost 2 bases, with 14 bases between them. Germline values: CDR1 SGHVS, CDR2 FQNEAQ. This CDR3 comprises 15 residues. CDR3 residues: CASSLEGSRAYEQYF. For the CDR3, the DNA is TGTGCCAGCAGCTTGGAGGGTTCCAGGGCCTACGAGCAGTACTTC. The complete variable domain, with remaining parts taken from reference TRBV7-8 and TRBJ2-7, reads GAGVSQSPRYKVAKRGQDVALRCDPISGHVSLFWYQQALGQGPEFLTYFQNEAQLDKSGLPSDRFFAERPEGSVSTLKIQRTQQEDSAVYLCASSLEGSRAYEQYFGPGTRLTVT.

V and J are TRBV5-4 and TRBJ2-5; possibly TRBD1 for D (6 bases). V was cut by 1 base and J by 5 bases, with 18 bases left in between. The germline V gene encodes CDR1 SGHNT and CDR2 YYREEE (reference sequence). The CDR3 consists of 16 residues. The CDR3 DNA sequence: TGTGCCAGCAGCTTGTCACAGGGTGGGAGAGGGGAGACCCAGTACTTC. It translates to CASSLSQGGRGETQYF.

This sequence joins TRBV27 and TRBJ1-5; 9 nucleotides align to TRBD1. CDR3 length: 15 amino acids. Looked up from germline, CDR1 is MNHEY and CDR2 is SMNVEV (reference sequence). V lost 5 bases to trimming and J lost 6 bases; unmatched junction nucleotides: 8. The chain's CDR3 is CASSAIQGAGQPQHF. The CDR3 DNA reads TGTGCCAGCAGTGCCATACAGGGGGCGGGTCAGCCCCAGCATTTT.

The CDR3 region is CASSVLYEQFF. CDR3 in DNA: TGTGCCAGCAGTGTTTTGTATGAGCAGTTCTTC. This chain links TRBV25-1 with TRBJ2-1; D remains ambiguous. CDR1 is MGHDK and CDR2 is SYGVNS in the germline V gene. This CDR3 has 11 residues. V was pared by 4 bases and J by 8 bases, with 6 bases between.

The chain couples TRBV15 to TRBJ2-3; the D gene is possibly TRBD1 (6 bases). The CDR3 spans 14 residues. The ends were cut back, 0 bases at V and 2 bases at J, with 6 bases in the middle. The germline V gene encodes CDR1 LNHNV and CDR2 YYDKDF (reference sequence). Here the CDR3 reads CATSREGATDTQYF. The CDR3 DNA is TGTGCCACCAGCAGAGAGGGGGCCACAGATACGCAGTATTTT.

Here the CDR3 DNA reads TGCGCCAGCAGCCAAGTCGGGACTAGGTCGCGGGAGCAGTACTTC. Protein sequence: CASSQVGTRSREQYF. V and J are TRBV4-3 and TRBJ2-7, with 8 nucleotides matching TRBD2. The germline CDR1 and CDR2 sequences are LGHNA and YSLEER. Trimming at V came to 1 base and at J to 7 bases, leaving 9 bases not matched to a gene. There are 15 residues in the CDR3.

The chain has TRBV2 and TRBJ1-2; the D is unclear. CDR1 is SNHLY, CDR2 FYNNEI, per germline. The CDR3 has 14 amino acids. The germline V and J ends were trimmed by 6 bases and 1 base, with 12 bases remaining between them. CDR3 DNA: TGTGCCAGCAGCTACCCGGGCCTTAACTATGGCTACACCTTC. It specifies CASSYPGLNYGYTF. Full variable domain (rest looked up from reference TRBV2 and TRBJ1-2): EPEVTQTPSHQVTQMGQEVILRCVPISNHLYFYWYRQILGQKVEFLVSFYNNEISEKSEIFDDQFSVERPDGSNFTLKIRSTKLEDSAMYFCASSYPGLNYGYTFGSGTRLTVV.

The chain is built from TRBV7-9 and TRBJ2-3; 7 bases are shared with TRBD1. Germline V CDR1 and CDR2: SEHNR, FQNEAQ (reference sequence). V gave up 5 bases and J gave up 6 bases; unmatched junction bases: 5. The CDR3 extends over 13 amino acids. This CDR3 is CASSRQGTDTQYF. The CDR3 nucleotides read TGTGCCAGCAGCCGACAGGGTACCGATACGCAGTATTTT.

J is TRBJ1-4 and V is TRBV19, with unresolved D. V was clipped by 5 bases and J by 0 bases, with 10 bases between them. There are 15 residues in the CDR3. Germline V gives CDR1 LNHDA, CDR2 SQIVND (reference sequence). CDR3 protein: CASSPKLATNEKLFF. CDR3 coding DNA: TGTGCCAGTAGTCCCAAGCTTGCAACTAATGAAAAACTGTTTTTT.

This clone appeared a single time. The chain is built from TRBV5-1 and TRBJ2-3; D remains unclear. Trimming took off 0 bases at V and 2 bases at J, with 10 bases between the two ends. Germline V gene sequence: CDR1 SGHRS, CDR2 YFSETQ. The CDR3 has 15 amino acids. CDR3 loop: CASSLVGPTTDTQYF. DNA for the CDR3: TGCGCCAGCAGCTTGGTTGGCCCAACCACAGATACGCAGTATTTT. The complete variable domain, with remaining parts taken from reference TRBV5-1 and TRBJ2-3, reads KAGVTQTPRYLIKTRGQQVTLSCSPISGHRSVSWYQQTPGQGLQFLFEYFSETQRNKGNFPGRFSGRQFSNSRSEMNVSTLELGDSALYLCASSLVGPTTDTQYFGPGTRLTVL.

This rearrangement joins TRBV2 to TRBJ2-7; D is unclear. The germline gives CDR1 SNHLY, CDR2 FYNNEI. The length of the CDR3 is 12 residues. The V gene lost 1 base and the J gene lost 6 bases, with 7 bases spanning the gap. This CDR3 reads CASSEDDSEQYF. CDR3 DNA: TGTGCCAGCAGTGAAGACGACTCCGAGCAGTACTTC.

The chain employs TRBV27 and TRBJ2-3; D might be TRBD1 (5 bases). The CDR3 has 16 amino acids. Germline V gene data show CDR1 as MNHEY and CDR2 as SMNVEV (reference sequence). Between the trimmed V and J ends, which lost 0 bases and 2 bases, there was a span of 12 bases. In DNA, the CDR3 is TGTGCCAGCAGTTTATCGTACGTGGGGCTCACAGATACGCAGTATTTT. Its protein is CASSLSYVGLTDTQYF.

The V call is TRBV9, the J call TRBJ2-1; 12 bases map to TRBD1. Trimming took 3 bases from V and 4 from J; bases not matched to a gene: 5. This CDR3 has 16 residues. Germline assignment: CDR1 SGDLS and CDR2 YYNGEE. DNA of the CDR3: TGTGCCAGCAGCGCCGCGGGACAGGGGGCTTACAATGAGCAGTTCTTC. Its translation is CASSAAGQGAYNEQFF.

V gene TRBV7-2 combines with J gene TRBJ2-3; D might be TRBD2 (5 bases). Germline V lookup: CDR1 SGHTA, CDR2 FQGNSA. The CDR3 has 12 amino acids. Between the trimmed V and J ends, which lost 4 bases and 9 bases, there was a span of 11 bases. For the CDR3, the DNA is TGTGCCAGCAGCTCCCGCGGGTGGACGCAGTATTTT. Protein: CASSSRGWTQYF.